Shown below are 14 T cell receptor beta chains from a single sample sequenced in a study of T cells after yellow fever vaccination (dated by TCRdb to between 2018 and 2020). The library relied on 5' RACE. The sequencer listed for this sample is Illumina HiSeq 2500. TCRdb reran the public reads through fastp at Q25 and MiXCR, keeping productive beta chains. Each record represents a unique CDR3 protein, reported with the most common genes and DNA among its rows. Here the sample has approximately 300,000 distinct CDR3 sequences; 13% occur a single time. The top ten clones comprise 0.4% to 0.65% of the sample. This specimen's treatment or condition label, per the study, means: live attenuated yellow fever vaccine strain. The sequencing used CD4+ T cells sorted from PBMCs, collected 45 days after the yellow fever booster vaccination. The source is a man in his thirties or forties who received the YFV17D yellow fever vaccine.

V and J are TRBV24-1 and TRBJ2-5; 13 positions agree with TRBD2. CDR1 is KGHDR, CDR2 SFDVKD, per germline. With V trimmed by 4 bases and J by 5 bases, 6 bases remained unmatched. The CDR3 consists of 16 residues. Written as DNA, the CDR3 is TGTGCCACCAGTGAGCCGGGACTAGCGGGACATGAGACCCAGTACTTC. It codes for CATSEPGLAGHETQYF.

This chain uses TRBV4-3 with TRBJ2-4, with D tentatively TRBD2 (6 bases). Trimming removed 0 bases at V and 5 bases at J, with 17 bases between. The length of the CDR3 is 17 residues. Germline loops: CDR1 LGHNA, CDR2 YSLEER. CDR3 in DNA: TGCGCCAGCAGCCAAGATTGGTGGCGGGGCGCGGAAAACATTCAGTACTTC. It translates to CASSQDWWRGAENIQYF.

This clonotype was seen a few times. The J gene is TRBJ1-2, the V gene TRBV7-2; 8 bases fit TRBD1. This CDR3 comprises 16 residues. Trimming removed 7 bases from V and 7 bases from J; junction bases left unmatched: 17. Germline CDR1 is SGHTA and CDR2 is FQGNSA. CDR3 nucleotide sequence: TGTGCCAGCATCCGCCCGGGGACAGGTACCCTAAGTGGCTACACCTTC. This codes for CASIRPGTGTLSGYTF. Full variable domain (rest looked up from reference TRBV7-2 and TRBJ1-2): GAGVSQSPSNKVTEKGKDVELRCDPISGHTALYWYRQSLGQGLEFLIYFQGNSAPDKSGLPSDRFSAERTGGSVSTLTIQRTQQEDSAVYLCASIRPGTGTLSGYTFGSGTRLTVV.

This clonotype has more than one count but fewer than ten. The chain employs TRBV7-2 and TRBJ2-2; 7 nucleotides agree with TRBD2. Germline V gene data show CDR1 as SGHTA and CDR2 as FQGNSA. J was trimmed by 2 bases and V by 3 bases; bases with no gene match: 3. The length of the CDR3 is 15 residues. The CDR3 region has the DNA TGTGCCAGCAGCTTCCTAGCGGCAAACACCGGGGAGCTGTTTTTT. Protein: CASSFLAANTGELFF.

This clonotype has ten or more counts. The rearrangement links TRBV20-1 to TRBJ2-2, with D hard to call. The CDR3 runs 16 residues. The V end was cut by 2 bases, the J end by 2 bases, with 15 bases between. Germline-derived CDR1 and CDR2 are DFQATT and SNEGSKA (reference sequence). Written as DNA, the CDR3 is TGCAGTGCTAGAAATCGCCTCCTAGGAAACACCGGGGAGCTGTTTTTT. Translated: CSARNRLLGNTGELFF.

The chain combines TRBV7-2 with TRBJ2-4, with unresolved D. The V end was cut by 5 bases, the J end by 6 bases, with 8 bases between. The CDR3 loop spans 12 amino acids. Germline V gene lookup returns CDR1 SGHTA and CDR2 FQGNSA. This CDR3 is CASSRPGNIQYF. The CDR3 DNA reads TGTGCCAGCAGCCGTCCAGGAAACATTCAGTACTTC. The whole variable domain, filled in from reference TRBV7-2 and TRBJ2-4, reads GAGVSQSPSNKVTEKGKDVELRCDPISGHTALYWYRQSLGQGLEFLIYFQGNSAPDKSGLPSDRFSAERTGGSVSTLTIQRTQQEDSAVYLCASSRPGNIQYFGAGTRLSVL.

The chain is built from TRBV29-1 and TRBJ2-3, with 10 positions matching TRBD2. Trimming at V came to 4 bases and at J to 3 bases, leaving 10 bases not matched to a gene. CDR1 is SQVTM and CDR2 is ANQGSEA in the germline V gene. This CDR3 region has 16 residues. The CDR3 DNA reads TGCAGCGTTGTCCCAGCGGGAGGGTTAAGGACAGATACGCAGTATTTT. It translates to CSVVPAGGLRTDTQYF.

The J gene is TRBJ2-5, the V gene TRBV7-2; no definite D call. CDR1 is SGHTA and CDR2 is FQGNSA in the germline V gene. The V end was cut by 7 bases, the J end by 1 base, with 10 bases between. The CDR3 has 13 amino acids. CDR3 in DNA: TGTGCCAGCATCTTGGGGATCCAAGAGACCCAGTACTTC. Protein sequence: CASILGIQETQYF.

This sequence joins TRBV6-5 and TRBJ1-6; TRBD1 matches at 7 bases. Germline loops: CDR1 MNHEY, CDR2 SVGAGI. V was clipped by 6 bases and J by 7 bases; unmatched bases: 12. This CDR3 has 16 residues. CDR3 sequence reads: CASSHSGQGGNSPLHF. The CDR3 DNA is TGTGCCAGCAGCCACTCGGGGCAGGGGGGAAATTCACCCCTCCACTTT.

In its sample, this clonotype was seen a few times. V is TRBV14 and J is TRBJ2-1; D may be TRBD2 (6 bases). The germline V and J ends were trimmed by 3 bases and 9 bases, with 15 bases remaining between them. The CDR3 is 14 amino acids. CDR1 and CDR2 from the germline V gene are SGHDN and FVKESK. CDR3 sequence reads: CASSHKPSAREQFF. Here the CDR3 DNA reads TGTGCCAGCAGCCATAAGCCTAGCGCCCGTGAGCAGTTCTTC.

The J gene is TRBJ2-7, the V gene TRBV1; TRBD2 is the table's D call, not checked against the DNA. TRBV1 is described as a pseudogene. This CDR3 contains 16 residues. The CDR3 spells CTSSQDYSGRPYEQYF. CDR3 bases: TGCACCAGCAGCCAAGATTATAGCGGGAGGCCCTACGAGCAGTACTTC.

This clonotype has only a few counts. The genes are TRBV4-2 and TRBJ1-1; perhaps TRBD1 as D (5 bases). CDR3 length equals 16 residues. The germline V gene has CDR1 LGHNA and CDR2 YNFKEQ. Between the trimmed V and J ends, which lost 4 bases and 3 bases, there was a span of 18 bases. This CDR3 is CASSPGPREIHTEAFF. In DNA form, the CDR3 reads TGTGCCAGCAGCCCCGGGCCCAGGGAAATACACACTGAAGCTTTCTTT.

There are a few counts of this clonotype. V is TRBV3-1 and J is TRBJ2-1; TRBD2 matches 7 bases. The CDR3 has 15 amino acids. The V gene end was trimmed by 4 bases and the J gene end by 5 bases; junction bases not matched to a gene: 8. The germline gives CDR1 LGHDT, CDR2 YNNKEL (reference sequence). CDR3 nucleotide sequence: TGTGCCAGCAGCCGGGGAGGGGCCCTCAACAATGAGCAGTTCTTC. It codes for CASSRGGALNNEQFF.

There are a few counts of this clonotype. Here the CDR3 DNA reads TGTGCCAGCAGTTACGGTACCGGAAGCTCTGGGGCCAACGTCCTGACTTTC. This translates into CASSYGTGSSGANVLTF. The chain recombines TRBV6-5 with TRBJ2-6; D remains unclear. In germline, CDR1 is MNHEY, CDR2 SVGAGI. V was trimmed by 2 bases and J by 0 bases, leaving 11 bases between them. The CDR3 sequence is 17 residues long.